This TCR beta chain is from a study of CD8 T cells in ankylosing spondylitis (dated by TCRdb to about 2017). General notes on the study: To find TCR variants linked to disease, the study profiled T cell receptor beta repertoires in ankylosing spondylitis patients and healthy donors. The full study cohort comprised some 27 ankylosing spondylitis patients and roughly 100 healthy donors. Peripheral blood was sampled, and synovial fluid was additionally collected from ankylosing spondylitis patients.

This clonotype came up a few times. There is no known antigen for this receptor. No per-base quality is available; no much larger clone lies one base away. Results the study describes overall, beyond this receptor: Blood from ankylosing spondylitis patients appeared to be characterized by a TCR beta motif made up of under ten highly homologous amino acid variants. Some motif variants had previously been reported in the synovial fluid and blood of reactive arthritis patients, which suggests shared mechanisms of disease initiation. The disease-linked clones showed a CD8+ phenotype and occurred at relatively low frequencies in peripheral blood. The disease-linked clones were reported as significantly enriched in matched synovial fluid samples from ankylosing spondylitis patients.

Sequencing was performed on an Illumina HiSeq 2500. Quantitative 5'-RACE with molecular barcodes was the method used to prepare the TCR beta libraries. In the paper's pipeline: To identify disease-linked TCR variants, a new computational method was used, one built on a probabilistic model of VDJ rearrangement. TCRdb passed the public sequencing reads through fastp at Q25 and MiXCR, retaining productive beta sequences. Each CDR3 protein gets just one entry, which takes the most common genes and DNA from the rows behind it. The V and J calls shown here were made by TCRdb, not taken from the authors' results. Recorded for this sample are about 540,000 distinct CDR3 sequences; approximately 12% of them occurred a single time. Jointly, the top ten make up 6.5% to 7% of the sample. V lost 5 bases and J lost 5 bases; the stretch between them is 12 bases long. From cysteine to phenylalanine, the CDR3 is 13 amino acids long. The sequence is cut down to CDR3 DNA, 39 bases in frame from base 1. CDR1 and CDR2 are read off the germline V gene as MNHNS and SASEGT.

The sequence derives from a male donor with ankylosing spondylitis. The sequenced material came from blood, either unsorted or a sorted T cell fraction (not recorded which). The chain links TRBV6-1 with TRBJ1-2; the D gene is perhaps TRBD1, from 5 matching bases. The CDR3 amino acid sequence is: CASSTREGYGYTF. The DNA sequence is TGTGCCAGCAGTACCAGGGAAGGGTATGGCTACACCTTC.